Presented here are 22 T cell receptor beta chains from one specimen sequenced in a study of quantifying T cell responses using KT2 cells. About the research overall: cDNA was made from DNase-treated RNA using alpha and beta constant primers.

The cDNA 3' end received a ligated oligonucleotide with a UMI. First-round PCR used four to five cycles and beta primers RC1.1 and RC1.2 covering TRBC1 and TRBC2. TCRdb itself ran the UMI-ligation and nested PCR reads through MiXCR, one entry per CDR3 protein. In the table there are over 40,000 distinct CDR3 sequences, 11% of which are singletons. The sequenced material came from PBMCs spiked with cells of the T cell clone KT2. Receptor source: a human donor.

On this clonotype: This clone may be a read error of a much larger clone one base away. V gene TRBV20-1 combines with J gene TRBJ2-5, with D tentatively TRBD2 (5 bases). This CDR3 region has 15 residues. V was shortened by 0 bases and J by 5 bases, with 16 bases between the two germline ends. Germline CDR1 DFQATT, CDR2 SNEGSKA (reference sequence). The CDR3 here is CSARDWVRAHETQYF. DNA for the CDR3: TGCAGTGCTAGAGATTGGGTGAGGGCCCATGAGACCCAGTACTTC.

This clonotype was seen many times. The gene calls are TRBV6-5 and TRBJ2-3; D is possibly TRBD2 (5 bases). Trimming removed 2 bases at V and 0 bases at J, with 9 bases between. The CDR3 runs 15 residues. Germline V gene lookup returns CDR1 MNHEY and CDR2 SVGAGI. CDR3 region: CASSYAGPSTDTQYF. In nucleotides, the CDR3 is TGTGCCAGCAGTTACGCGGGTCCTAGCACAGATACGCAGTATTTT.

This clonotype was picked up many times. This chain connects TRBV5-6 to TRBJ2-3; TRBD2 matches 7 bases. Looked up from germline, CDR1 is SGHDT and CDR2 is YYEEEE. V trimming: 0 bases; J trimming: 3 bases; junction bases outside the gene matches: 13. The CDR3 loop spans 18 amino acids. The CDR3 region has the DNA TGTGCCAGCAGCTTGGAGTCCCCTGCGGGAGTAGGGACAGATACGCAGTATTTT. Encoded protein: CASSLESPAGVGTDTQYF.

This clonotype came up many times. The genes are TRBV27 and TRBJ2-5; maybe TRBD1 (6 bases). The ends were cut back, 6 bases at V and 5 bases at J, with 19 bases in the middle. Germline lookup yields CDR1 MNHEY and CDR2 SMNVEV (reference sequence). This CDR3 is 15 amino acids long. In nucleotides, the CDR3 is TGTGCCAGCAGGCTTCGGGACAACCCCGGGGAGACCCAGTACTTC. Translating gives CASRLRDNPGETQYF.

This clonotype was recorded at least ten times. The chain uses TRBV18 and TRBJ1-2; D is unresolved. V lost 2 bases and J lost 2, with 9 bases in between. In germline, CDR1 is KGHSH, CDR2 LQKENI. This CDR3 spans 14 amino acids. The CDR3 nucleotides read TGTGCCAGCTCACCATTCGAGGGAAACTATGGCTACACCTTC. The encoded protein is CASSPFEGNYGYTF.

The chain links TRBV3-1 to TRBJ2-3, with 10 bases fitting TRBD1. Looked up from germline, CDR1 is LGHDT and CDR2 is YNNKEL (reference sequence). This CDR3 is built from 15 residues. V shed 5 bases and J 5 bases; nucleotides not matched to a gene: 7. CDR3 DNA: TGTGCCAGCAGCTCAGACAGGGGGCGCGAAGATACGCAGTATTTT. It encodes CASSSDRGREDTQYF.

The rearrangement joins TRBV6-1 to TRBJ1-1; D uncertain. V lost 7 bases and J lost 1, with 16 bases in between. CDR1 is MNHNS, CDR2 SASEGT, per germline. CDR3 length equals 15 residues. The CDR3 bases are TGTGCCAGCACTCCCCTGCAAGTTGCGAACACTGAAGCTTTCTTT. Its translation: CASTPLQVANTEAFF.

The sample holds a few counts of this clonotype. This rearrangement joins TRBV19 to TRBJ2-7, with D possibly being TRBD2 (5 bases). CDR3 length equals 13 residues. Germline V gene lookup returns CDR1 LNHDA and CDR2 SQIVND (reference sequence). Deletions cut 10 bases from V and 3 bases from J, with 16 bases between. CDR3 sequence: CATASILGYEQYF. DNA for the CDR3: TGTGCCACCGCTAGCATCCTCGGCTACGAGCAGTACTTC.

This clonotype was detected ten times or more. The genes are TRBV4-1 and TRBJ2-1; perhaps TRBD2 as D (6 bases). This CDR3 contains 14 residues. Looked up from germline, CDR1 is MGHRA and CDR2 is YSYEKL. Trimming removed 0 bases from V and 10 bases from J, with 13 bases in between. The CDR3 loop is CASSQDRRGLEQFF. The CDR3 region has the DNA TGCGCCAGCAGCCAAGATCGCAGAGGACTAGAGCAGTTCTTC.

This clonotype was seen at least ten times. This chain joins TRBV6-1 and TRBJ2-5, with unresolved D. This CDR3 is 14 amino acids long. Trimming shortened V by 2 bases and J by 5 bases, and 12 bases separated the two germline ends. Germline loops: CDR1 MNHNS, CDR2 SASEGT. The CDR3 protein is CASSELNVGETQYF. The CDR3 DNA reads TGTGCCAGCAGTGAACTTAATGTAGGGGAGACCCAGTACTTC.

The chain links TRBV6-5 to TRBJ2-6; D gene uncertain. The CDR3 runs 13 residues. Germline loops: CDR1 MNHEY, CDR2 SVGAGI. V was pared by 9 bases and J by 0 bases, with 6 bases between. CDR3: CASQVSGANVLTF. Written as DNA, the CDR3 is TGTGCCAGTCAGGTCTCTGGGGCCAACGTCCTGACTTTC.

This clonotype was observed many times. The chain uses TRBV20-1 and TRBJ2-5; D call uncertain. Germline V CDR1 and CDR2: DFQATT, SNEGSKA (reference sequence). CDR3 size: 12 residues. With 1 base removed from V and 7 bases from J, the gap between germline ends came to 10 bases. Written as DNA, the CDR3 is TGCAGTGCTAGAGGCGCTGCCGGGACCCAGTACTTC. Translating gives CSARGAAGTQYF.

This clonotype was recorded only once. The rearrangement links TRBV2 to TRBJ2-1; D remains unclear. V lost 3 bases and J lost 3, with 6 bases in between. The CDR3 covers 13 residues. Per germline, CDR1 SNHLY and CDR2 FYNNEI. The CDR3 reads CASSDFLYNEQFF. CDR3 DNA sequence: TGTGCCAGCAGTGACTTCCTCTACAATGAGCAGTTCTTC.

This clonotype was found a few times. The genes are TRBV5-1 and TRBJ2-3, with D perhaps TRBD2 (6 bases). This CDR3 is 18 amino acids long. In germline, CDR1 is SGHRS, CDR2 YFSETQ. V dropped 0 bases and J dropped 0 bases, with 17 bases sitting between them. The CDR3 DNA sequence: TGCGCCAGCAGCTTGGCCCTAGCGAGTCTATTCAGCACAGATACGCAGTATTTT. It is translated as CASSLALASLFSTDTQYF. The entire variable domain, with the rest obtained from reference TRBV5-1 and TRBJ2-3, is as follows: KAGVTQTPRYLIKTRGQQVTLSCSPISGHRSVSWYQQTPGQGLQFLFEYFSETQRNKGNFPGRFSGRQFSNSRSEMNVSTLELGDSALYLCASSLALASLFSTDTQYFGPGTRLTVL.

V and J are TRBV24-1 and TRBJ1-4, with 11 bases lining up with TRBD1. Germline V gene sequence: CDR1 KGHDR, CDR2 SFDVKD. Trimming at V came to 2 bases and at J to 7 bases, leaving 2 bases not matched to a gene. CDR3 length: 15 amino acids. The CDR3 reads CATSDSGTGGEKLFF. The CDR3 coding sequence is TGTGCCACCAGTGATTCCGGGACAGGGGGTGAAAAACTGTTTTTT.

This clonotype came up many times. The chain links TRBV7-9 to TRBJ2-1; perhaps TRBD2 as D (5 bases). This CDR3 has 14 amino acids. Germline CDR1 is SEHNR and CDR2 is FQNEAQ (reference sequence). V was shortened by 1 base and J by 9 bases, with 13 bases between the two germline ends. The CDR3 loop is CASSLGLAFGEQFF. The CDR3 DNA sequence: TGTGCCAGCAGCTTAGGTCTAGCATTCGGTGAGCAGTTCTTC.

This clonotype was picked up a small number of times. V and J are TRBV4-3 and TRBJ2-5; 10 bases agree with TRBD2. Germline V CDR1 and CDR2: LGHNA, YSLEER. With V trimmed by 0 bases and J by 5 bases, 15 bases remained unmatched. This CDR3 is built from 19 residues. As DNA, the CDR3 is TGCGCCAGCAGCCAAGATTGGTCGGCGGCTAGCGGGAGTATCGAGACCCAGTACTTC. Translated: CASSQDWSAASGSIETQYF.

This chain connects TRBV3-1 to TRBJ2-2; D is unclear. The CDR3 covers 15 residues. Per germline, CDR1 LGHDT and CDR2 YNNKEL (reference sequence). The V gene lost 6 bases and the J gene lost 4 bases, with 15 bases spanning the gap. The CDR3 is CASSFTHSSTGELFF. In DNA form, the CDR3 reads TGTGCCAGCAGTTTTACTCACTCTAGCACCGGGGAGCTGTTTTTT.

This clonotype was seen a few times. The V call is TRBV20-1, the J call TRBJ2-7, with a possible D match to TRBD2 (7 bases). CDR1 is DFQATT, CDR2 SNEGSKA, per germline (reference sequence). CDR3 length: 18 residues. Trimming shortened V by 2 bases and J by 2 bases, and 25 bases separated the two germline ends. The CDR3 protein is CSARKGWGGFKGAYEQYF. CDR3 DNA: TGCAGTGCTAGAAAGGGTTGGGGGGGCTTTAAAGGCGCCTACGAGCAGTACTTC.

This clonotype was seen a few times. The genes are TRBV15 and TRBJ2-4; tentatively, D is TRBD1 (5 bases). Trimming cost V 0 bases and J 0 bases, with 12 bases left between them. CDR1 and CDR2 from the germline V gene are LNHNV and YYDKDF (reference sequence). The CDR3 has 17 residues. The CDR3 sequence is CATSRDDRGIAKNIQYF. The CDR3 DNA reads TGTGCCACCAGCAGAGATGATAGGGGAATAGCCAAAAACATTCAGTACTTC.

This clonotype was seen ten or more times. The V call is TRBV12-5, the J call TRBJ2-7; D might be TRBD1 (6 bases). Looked up from germline, CDR1 is LGHNT and CDR2 is FRNRAP. V was shortened by 4 bases and J by 5 bases, with 24 bases between the two germline ends. The CDR3 is 17 residues long. The CDR3 spells CASGSSTTGRIVDEQYF. CDR3 DNA: TGTGCTAGTGGTTCCTCCACGACAGGTAGGATAGTAGACGAGCAGTACTTC.

This rearrangement joins TRBV28 to TRBJ2-1; tentative D call: TRBD2 (7 bases). CDR1 MDHEN and CDR2 SYDVKM come from the germline V gene. V gave up 6 bases and J gave up 13 bases, with 22 bases separating them. This CDR3 is built from 14 residues. CDR3 nucleotides: TGTGCCAGCAGGGATCAGAAGGGGGGGCTCCCCCAGTTCTTC. Residues: CASRDQKGGLPQFF.